The entry that follows covers one T cell receptor (beta chain) sequence. The CDR3 is 18 amino acids. CDR1 MNHEY and CDR2 SMNVEV come from the germline V gene (reference sequence). V shed 1 base, J shed 3 bases, and the junction held 14 bases outside the gene matches. A second PCR of 7 to 11 cycles used a sample-barcoded 5' primer and a J-beta primer mix. TCRdb used MiXCR to reprocess the 5' RACE reads, holding one entry per CDR3 protein. This table holds roughly 1,100,000 distinct CDR3 sequences, under 30% found once. The record originates from a study of blood T cells in healthy people across ages. These records were also assigned to another study, of T cells of mothers and their children.

This receptor was taken from a girl aged 2-10 years in good health. Sequencing was carried out using blood. This chain connects TRBV27 to TRBJ2-7, with 8 bases lining up with TRBD2. As DNA, the CDR3 is TGTGCCAGCAGTTTATACGGACTAGCAACCGGGGCCCACTACGAGCAGTACTTC. Its protein product is CASSLYGLATGAHYEQYF.